This T cell receptor (beta chain) was sequenced in a study of blood T cell repertoires in COVID-19. Study at large: Both acute and convalescent COVID-19 samples were obtained from the United States, Italy and Spain. T cells, B-cell-depleted T cells, or PBMCs provided the cDNA or gDNA that served as material.

Per the study methods: Nucleated cell counts were estimated from reference gene primer amplification. Repertoires were generated with immunoSEQ multiplex PCR, while TCRdb's copy carries only in-frame clones and drops some. The V and J calls and clone size are taken from that table; D and trimming were inferred from the DNA. The sample has some 170,000 clones, 77% seen once. Germline assignment: CDR1 MNHNS and CDR2 SASEGT. The V end lost 3 bases, the J end lost 3 bases, and 15 bases lay between the germline ends. The CDR3 has 15 residues. The sequenced material came from peripheral blood. This receptor was obtained from a man aged 65 to 79 with acute or convalescent COVID-19. The rearrangement uses TRBV6-1 and TRBJ2-7; TRBD2 is a possible D gene (6 bases). Here the CDR3 reads CASSERGIDLYEQYF. The CDR3 nucleotides are TGTGCCAGCAGTGAGCGCGGGATCGACCTCTACGAGCAGTACTTC.